The text below deals with one T cell receptor beta chain. What it recognizes is unknown. Germline V lookup: CDR1 SGHTA, CDR2 FQGNSA. There are 14 residues in the CDR3. V was cut by 0 bases and J by 0 bases, with 3 bases left in between. PCR amplification relied on 60 Vbeta primers (plus 13 Jbeta primers). TCRdb's copy holds only in-frame clones and misses some; the assay was immunoSEQ multiplex PCR. The data hold 150,000 to 200,000 clones, with about 80% observed a single time. The data belong to a study of cytomegalovirus exposure and HLA in healthy donors. The study, taken as a whole, reports: There were 150 to 200 TCR beta chains listed as cytomegalovirus-associated.

This TCR was recovered from a woman aged 25 to 39 in good health and CMV-seronegative. This sequence joins TRBV7-2 and TRBJ1-3; D gene unclear. Specimen: PBMCs. The CDR3, as DNA: TGTGCCAGCAGCTTAGCCAGCTCTGGAAACACCATATATTTT. It is translated as CASSLASSGNTIYF.